This TCR beta chain is from a study of blood T cell repertoires in COVID-19. Study context: The cDNA or gDNA used as material had been derived from T cells, B-cell-depleted T cells, or PBMCs.

Unmatched junction bases numbered 4, after V lost 4 bases and J lost 0 bases. Germline-derived CDR1 and CDR2 are MNHNS and SASEGT. The CDR3 runs to 15 residues. The protocol was immunoSEQ multiplex PCR, while the TCRdb copy is restricted to in-frame clones and leaves out a portion. This sample has 150,000 to 200,000 clones; roughly 76% occur once, and the top ten carry more than 9.5%. Seattle researchers signed up patients amid active infection and tracked them longitudinally. The chain uses TRBV6-1 and TRBJ1-1; 8 bases map to TRBD1. The TCR sequence derives from a woman aged 40 to 50 with COVID-19, enrolled during active disease. The specimen sequenced was peripheral blood. The DNA of the CDR3 is TGTGCCAGCAGTGCAGGGGGCGTAATGAACACTGAAGCTTTCTTT. This codes for CASSAGGVMNTEAFF.